This entry describes one TCR beta chain. Its antigen is not known. Patients had newly diagnosed, untreated stage II-IVA oral cavity squamous cell carcinoma. Profiled with immunoSEQ multiplex PCR; TCRdb holds only in-frame clones, not every one. The sample records about 61,000 clones, 70% to 85% being singletons. These data come from a study of neoadjuvant anti-PD-1 for oral cavity cancer. Study background: Patients without progression received a fourth nivolumab dose around day 43, then surgical resection on days 50-56.

Findings and limits, study-wide: Only three patients per response group were TCR-analyzed; validation needed. Non-responders to neoadjuvant nivolumab had significantly more clonal PBMC T cells than responders.

Sample: PBMCs, taken before nivolumab (anti-PD-1) treatment. The source is a person aged 35 to 85 with oral cavity squamous cell carcinoma.

Here the CDR3 DNA reads TGTGCCAGCAGCTTGCTCGTACACGTGGCTAGGGGGGAGCTGTTTTTT. It specifies CASSLLVHVARGELFF. This chain uses TRBV11-2 with TRBJ2-2; no definite D call. The CDR3 length is 16 residues. V was clipped by 3 bases and J by 8 bases, with 19 bases between them. CDR1 is SGHAT, CDR2 FQNNGV, per germline.